This T cell receptor beta chain was identified in a study of cytomegalovirus exposure and HLA in healthy donors. Per germline, CDR1 MNHEY and CDR2 SMNVEV (reference sequence). This CDR3 has 15 amino acids. Trimming removed 4 bases at V and 3 bases at J, with 14 bases between. With 60 Vbeta and 13 Jbeta primers, the PCR was carried out. Sequencing used immunoSEQ multiplex PCR; TCRdb keeps in-frame clones, though not all of them. The sample has some 130,000 clones; around 80% are singletons. This rearrangement joins TRBV27 to TRBJ2-3, with D possibly TRBD1 on 6 matching bases. The sequence derives from a man under 40 in good health. The sequenced sample consisted of PBMCs. DNA for the CDR3: TGTGCCAGCAGTTATGCGGTCAGGGGTACAGATACGCAGTATTTT. Translated: CASSYAVRGTDTQYF.